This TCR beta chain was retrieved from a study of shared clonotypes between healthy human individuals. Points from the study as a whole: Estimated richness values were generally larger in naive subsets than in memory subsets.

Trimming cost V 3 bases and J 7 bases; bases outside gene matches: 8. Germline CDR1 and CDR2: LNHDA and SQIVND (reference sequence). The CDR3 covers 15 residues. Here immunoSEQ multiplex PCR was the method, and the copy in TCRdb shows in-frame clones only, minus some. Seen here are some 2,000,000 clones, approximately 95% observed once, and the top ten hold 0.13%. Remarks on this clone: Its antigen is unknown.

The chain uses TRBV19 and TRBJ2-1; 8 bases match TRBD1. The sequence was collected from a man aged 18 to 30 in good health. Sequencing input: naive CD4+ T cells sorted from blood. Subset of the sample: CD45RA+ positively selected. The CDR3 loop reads CASSIRTGFGNEQFF. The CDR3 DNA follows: TGTGCCAGTAGTATCCGGACAGGGTTCGGGAATGAGCAGTTCTTC.